The rows below give T cell receptor beta chains drawn from one sample of a study of post-analysis software for immune sequencing data. TCRdb passed the PCR reads through MiXCR, listing each CDR3 protein once. The sample carries around 500,000 distinct CDR3 sequences, 34% recorded once. Sequencing used blood. The origin of the receptors is a girl aged 2 to 17 with multiple sclerosis. CDR3s include the opening cysteine and the closing phenylalanine or tryptophan. Each record gives: V gene, clone size, D gene, J gene, CDR3 DNA, CDR3 protein. D genes are given only for firm matches. Size is omitted from some rows. Given values are once, few, many or a class for expanded clones.

>TRBV24-1|.|TRBD2|TRBJ2-1
TGTGCCACCAGTGGTACTAGCGGGGGCCCCCCGAATGAGCAGTTCTTC
CATSGTSGGPPNEQFF
>TRBV27|.|.|TRBJ1-2
TGTGCCAGCAGTCCCTGGGACGGACCGACTAACTATGGCTACACCTTC
CASSPWDGPTNYGYTF
>TRBV4-1|.|TRBD2|TRBJ2-1
TGCGCCAGCAGCCAAGATAATAGCGGGGGGGTGTATGAGCAGTTCTTC
CASSQDNSGGVYEQFF
>TRBV5-1|.|TRBD2|TRBJ2-5
TGCGCCAGCAGCTTGGACGGACTAGCGGGGGAGACCCAGTACTTC
CASSLDGLAGETQYF
>TRBV12-3/TRBV12-4|few|.|TRBJ1-2
TGTGCCAGCAGTTTAAACAGTGCCCTCTATGGCTACACCTTC
CASSLNSALYGYTF
>TRBV5-1|.|TRBD1|TRBJ2-3
TGCGCCAGCAGCCCGCAGGGGGAAGATACGCAGTATTTT
CASSPQGEDTQYF
>TRBV7-9|.|.|TRBJ1-4
TGTGCCAGCAGCGAGGACGGACGAAAAGAAAAACTGTTTTTT
CASSEDGRKEKLFF
>TRBV9|.|.|TRBJ1-2
TGTGCCAGCACAACCTTAGCTAACTATGGCTACACCTTC
CASTTLANYGYTF
>TRBV5-1|few|TRBD1|TRBJ1-1
TGCGCCAGCAGCTTGGGCACAGGGGTCCCCACTGAAGCTTTCTTT
CASSLGTGVPTEAFF
>TRBV14|.|.|TRBJ1-2
TGTGCCAGCAGCGATAGACAGAGCCTCTATGGCTACACCTTC
CASSDRQSLYGYTF
>TRBV25-1|.|.|TRBJ2-5
TGTGCCAGCAGTGAATCTGGACCGCAAGAGACCCAGTACTTC
CASSESGPQETQYF
>TRBV12-3/TRBV12-4|.|.|TRBJ2-3
TGTGCCAGCAGATCGATAGGACACCACCTCGGGGATACGCAGTATTTT
CASRSIGHHLGDTQYF
>TRBV20-1|few|TRBD1|TRBJ1-5
TGCAGTGCTAGAGTGGGGGACAGGGCCAATCAGCCCCAGCATTTT
CSARVGDRANQPQHF
>TRBV2|.|TRBD1|TRBJ2-5
TGTGCCAGCAGTCTCGACGCACAGGGGGTTGGAGAGACCCAGTACTTC
CASSLDAQGVGETQYF
>TRBV6-2/TRBV6-3|many|.|TRBJ2-5
TGTGCCAGCAGTTACATGGAGAAAGAGACCCAGTACTTC
CASSYMEKETQYF
>TRBV29-1|.|TRBD1|TRBJ1-1
TGCAGCGTTGAGGGAGGACAGGGGGCGAGGGCTTTCTTT
CSVEGGQGARAFF
>TRBV10-3|many|TRBD1|TRBJ1-2
TGTGCCATCAGTGAGTCGCAGGGGGCGAGGGGCTACACCTTC
CAISESQGARGYTF
>TRBV20-1|few|TRBD2|TRBJ2-5
TGCAGTGCCCCTCCCGGACTAGCGGGGGGGCAAGAGACCCAGTACTTC
CSAPPGLAGGQETQYF
>TRBV7-9|.|TRBD1|TRBJ2-7
TGTGCCAGCAGCCTGGGACAGCTAGGCTCCTACGAGCAGTACTTC
CASSLGQLGSYEQYF
>TRBV20-1|.|.|TRBJ2-3
TGCAGTGCTAGAAGCAGCAGTTCCCCGCCCACAGATACGCAGTATTTT
CSARSSSSPPTDTQYF
>TRBV20-1|.|.|TRBJ2-3
TGCAGTGCTAGAGATTTGGACACAGATACGCAGTATTTT
CSARDLDTDTQYF
>TRBV6-6|few|.|TRBJ1-2
TGTGCCAGCAGTTCCCCGACAGTTAACTATGGCTACACCTTC
CASSSPTVNYGYTF
>TRBV29-1|.|.|TRBJ2-2
TGCAGCGTTGTCGAGGGAACCGGGGAGCTGTTTTTT
CSVVEGTGELFF
>TRBV5-6|few|TRBD1|TRBJ2-3
TGTGCCAGCAGCTTGTTACAGGGGGCGCAAACAGATACGCAGTATTTT
CASSLLQGAQTDTQYF
>TRBV29-1|many|TRBD1|TRBJ1-2
TGCAGCGTGGACAGTACAGGGGACGGTGGCTACACCTTC
CSVDSTGDGGYTF
>TRBV5-1|few|.|TRBJ2-3
TGCGCCAGCAGCTTGAAACTTCACACAGATACGCAGTATTTT
CASSLKLHTDTQYF
>TRBV11-3|.|TRBD2|TRBJ2-1
TGTGCCAGCAGCAAGACTAGCGGGGGGGCCAATGAGCAGTTCTTC
CASSKTSGGANEQFF
>TRBV15|few|.|TRBJ1-1
TGTGCCACCAGCAGAGTTGCCTTTTCCTCGAACACTGAAGCTTTCTTT
CATSRVAFSSNTEAFF
>TRBV6-6|few|.|TRBJ2-7
TGTGCCAGCAGTTACTCGTCAGGGGTAACCTACGAGCAGTACTTC
CASSYSSGVTYEQYF
>TRBV7-8|few|TRBD2|TRBJ2-1
TGTGCCAGCAGCATAGCGGGGGGCTACAATGAGCAGTTCTTC
CASSIAGGYNEQFF
>TRBV5-1|.|TRBD1|TRBJ2-7
TGCGCCAGCAGCTTCACTCTCGGACAGGGATACGAGCAGTACTTC
CASSFTLGQGYEQYF
>TRBV6-5|few|.|TRBJ1-4
TGTGCCAGCAGTTACTCGGGGGCGAGACATGAAAAACTGTTTTTT
CASSYSGARHEKLFF
>TRBV5-1|.|TRBD1|TRBJ2-3
TGCGCCAGCAGCTTGGGGGACAGAGATACAGATACGCAGTATTTT
CASSLGDRDTDTQYF
>TRBV15|few|.|TRBJ2-2
TGTGCCACCAGCAGAGATTGGGGGACCGGGGAGCTGTTTTTT
CATSRDWGTGELFF
>TRBV5-1|.|TRBD1|TRBJ1-2
TGCGCCAGCAGCTCAGGGGGCGTCTATGGCTACACCTTC
CASSSGGVYGYTF
>TRBV11-3|.|.|TRBJ1-1
TGTGCCAGCAGCCCAGGGCCAGGATTGAACACTGAAGCTTTCTTT
CASSPGPGLNTEAFF
>TRBV7-2|.|.|TRBJ1-5
TGTGCCGGCAGCCGGACAGCGTATAGCAATCAGCCCCAGCATTTT
CAGSRTAYSNQPQHF
>TRBV12-3/TRBV12-4|.|TRBD1|TRBJ1-2
TGTGCCAGCAGTTTAGGTTTCCAGGGGGCTTGGTATGGCTACACCTTC
CASSLGFQGAWYGYTF
>TRBV4-2|.|.|TRBJ2-5
TGTGCCAGCAGCCGCCGCCTCCAGGGCGATGGGGAGACCCAGTACTTC
CASSRRLQGDGETQYF